Listed below are T cell receptor beta chains from one sample, sequenced in a study of T cells after posttransplantation cyclophosphamide. Using immunoSEQ multiplex PCR, the repertoire was profiled, and TCRdb retains in-frame clones only, with some absent. The repertoire has about 9,200 clones, approximately 98% of them found once; the top ten carry roughly 0.27%. The source material was naive CD8+ T cells sorted from PBMCs. These receptors originate from a man aged 50 to 60 in good health, CMV-negative, and a related stem cell transplant donor. CDR3s include the opening cysteine and the closing phenylalanine or tryptophan. The size field is filled for only some rows; it gives once, few, many or a size class.

v_gene	abundance	j_gene	CDR3aa
TRBV2	.	TRBJ2-1	CAIFISSSGYNEQFF
TRBV10-3	.	TRBJ2-2	CAISEYSGKNTGELFF
TRBV6-5	.	TRBJ2-7	CASSPWRGGGEQYF
TRBV28	.	TRBJ2-1	CASSRDISSSYNEQFF
TRBV19	.	TRBJ2-1	CASSHGGTYNEQFF
TRBV5-6	.	TRBJ1-2	CASSAWQAGLVYGYTF
TRBV2	.	TRBJ1-3	CASEGAGNTIYF
TRBV27	.	TRBJ2-2	CASSLTSGKGSGELFF
TRBV6-5	.	TRBJ2-3	CASSYVAATYTDTQYF
TRBV9	once	TRBJ1-6	CASSEGTTGPSSPLHF
TRBV9	.	TRBJ2-1	CASSIRGGQINEQFF
TRBV7-9	.	.	CASSRGLGDNSYEQYF
TRBV5-1	.	TRBJ1-1	CASSPGGGWTEAFF
TRBV7-3	.	TRBJ1-2	CASSIQGAIEYGYTF